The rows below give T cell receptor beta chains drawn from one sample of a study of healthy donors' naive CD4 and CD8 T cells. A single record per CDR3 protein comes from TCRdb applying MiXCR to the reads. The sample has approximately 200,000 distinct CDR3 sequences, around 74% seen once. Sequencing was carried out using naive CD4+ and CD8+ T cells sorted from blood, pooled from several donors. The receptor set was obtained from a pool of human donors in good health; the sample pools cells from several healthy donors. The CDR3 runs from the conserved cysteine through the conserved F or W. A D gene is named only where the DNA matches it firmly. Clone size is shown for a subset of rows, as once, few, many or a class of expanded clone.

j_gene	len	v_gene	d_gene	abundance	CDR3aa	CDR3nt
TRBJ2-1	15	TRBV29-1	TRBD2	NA	CSVETRLAGPHKQFF	TGCAGCGTTGAAACGCGGCTAGCGGGCCCCCACAAGCAGTTCTTC
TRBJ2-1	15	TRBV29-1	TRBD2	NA	CSVEGGTSGYNEQFF	TGCAGCGTTGAAGGCGGGACTAGCGGCTACAATGAGCAGTTCTTC
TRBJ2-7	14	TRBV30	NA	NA	CAWTWDGTSYEQYF	TGTGCCTGGACGTGGGACGGAACTTCCTACGAGCAGTACTTC
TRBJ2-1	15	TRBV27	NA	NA	CATGLSVISYNEQFF	TGTGCCACCGGCCTGTCGGTCATATCCTACAATGAGCAGTTCTTC
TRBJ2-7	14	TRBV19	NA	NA	CASSPAGAAYEQYF	TGTGCCAGTAGTCCCGCCGGGGCCGCCTACGAGCAGTACTTC
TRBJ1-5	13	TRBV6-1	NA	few	CASSLEGGQPQHF	TGTGCCAGCAGTTTGGAGGGGGGCCAGCCCCAGCATTTT
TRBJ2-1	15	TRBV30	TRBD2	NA	CAWNTPTSGTFGQFF	TGTGCCTGGAATACACCGACTAGCGGGACCTTTGGGCAGTTCTTC
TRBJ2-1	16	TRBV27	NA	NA	CASSLTLAPGYNEQFF	TGTGCCAGCAGTTTAACGCTAGCCCCAGGCTACAATGAGCAGTTCTTC
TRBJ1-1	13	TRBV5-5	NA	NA	CASSKDPNAEAFF	TGTGCCAGCAGCAAGGACCCAAACGCTGAAGCTTTCTTT
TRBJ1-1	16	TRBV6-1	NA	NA	CASISREGSLNTEAFF	TGTGCCAGCATCTCAAGGGAGGGGTCTCTGAACACTGAAGCTTTCTTT
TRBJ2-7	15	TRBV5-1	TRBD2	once	CASSLVAGGAYEQYF	TGCGCCAGCAGCTTGGTGGCGGGAGGCGCCTACGAGCAGTACTTC
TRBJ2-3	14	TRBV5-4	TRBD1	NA	CASIPDPGGDTQYF	TGTGCCAGCATCCCGGACCCAGGGGGAGATACGCAGTATTTT
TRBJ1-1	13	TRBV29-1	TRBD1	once	CSVWGQGYTEAFF	TGCAGCGTATGGGGACAGGGGTACACTGAAGCTTTCTTT
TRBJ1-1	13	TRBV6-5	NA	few	CASSLYRQDEAFF	TGTGCCAGCAGTTTATACCGACAGGATGAAGCTTTCTTT
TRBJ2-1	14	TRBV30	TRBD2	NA	CAWSRLTSGEREFF	TGTGCCTGGAGTCGACTGACTAGCGGGGAAAGGGAGTTCTTC
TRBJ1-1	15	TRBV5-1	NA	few	CASSPAEQGWTEAFF	TGTGCCAGCAGCCCCGCCGAGCAGGGGTGGACTGAAGCTTTCTTT
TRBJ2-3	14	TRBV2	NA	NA	CASNEVSSTDTQYF	TGTGCCAGCAACGAAGTTTCTAGCACAGATACGCAGTATTTT
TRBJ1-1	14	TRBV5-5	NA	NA	CASSPDRTDTEAFF	TGTGCCAGCAGCCCCGACAGGACGGACACTGAAGCTTTCTTT
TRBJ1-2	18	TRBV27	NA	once	CASSFSWYRANTNYGYTF	TGTGCCAGCAGTTTTTCCTGGTACAGGGCGAACACTAACTATGGCTACACCTTC
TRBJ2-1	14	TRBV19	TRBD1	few	CASSATGNYNEQFF	TGTGCCAGTAGTGCGACAGGGAACTACAATGAGCAGTTCTTC
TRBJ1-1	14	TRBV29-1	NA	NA	CSAMSQALNTEAFF	TGCAGCGCCATGAGTCAGGCGCTGAACACTGAAGCTTTCTTT
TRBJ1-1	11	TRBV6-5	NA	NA	CASLTGFEAFF	TGTGCCAGTCTTACAGGGTTTGAAGCTTTCTTT
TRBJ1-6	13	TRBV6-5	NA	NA	CATRRGRNSPLHF	TGTGCCACCCGCCGAGGGAGAAATTCACCCCTCCACTTT
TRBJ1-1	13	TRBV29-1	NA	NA	CSVVSQFNTEAFF	TGCAGCGTTGTGTCACAGTTTAACACTGAAGCTTTCTTT
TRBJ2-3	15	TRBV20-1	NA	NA	CSAIHTPRSTDTQYF	TGCAGTGCTATACATACGCCTAGAAGCACAGATACGCAGTATTTT
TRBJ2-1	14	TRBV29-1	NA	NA	CSVDFPGIYNEQFF	TGCAGCGTTGACTTCCCGGGAATCTACAATGAGCAGTTCTTC
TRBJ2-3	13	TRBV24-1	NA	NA	CATSVRDTDTQYF	TGTGCCACCAGTGTTCGGGACACAGATACGCAGTATTTT
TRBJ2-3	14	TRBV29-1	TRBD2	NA	CSVLLAVSTDTQYF	TGCAGCGTCCTTCTAGCGGTTAGCACAGATACGCAGTATTTT
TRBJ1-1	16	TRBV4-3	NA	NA	CASSQSRFRMNTEAFF	TGCGCCAGCAGCCAAAGCCGGTTTCGAATGAACACTGAAGCTTTCTTT
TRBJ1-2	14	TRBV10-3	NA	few	CAISESGSNYGYTF	TGTGCCATCAGTGAGTCTGGTTCTAACTATGGCTACACCTTC
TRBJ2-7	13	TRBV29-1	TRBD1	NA	CSVEGQGVLKQYF	TGCAGCGTTGAGGGACAGGGCGTTTTGAAGCAGTACTTC
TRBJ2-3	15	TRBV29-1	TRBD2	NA	CSVEERLAATDTQYF	TGCAGCGTTGAGGAGCGACTAGCGGCCACAGATACGCAGTATTTT
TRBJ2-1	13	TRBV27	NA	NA	CASSLHRMDEQFF	TGTGCCAGCAGTTTACACCGTATGGATGAGCAGTTCTTC
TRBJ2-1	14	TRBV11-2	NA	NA	CASSTRNIPREQFF	TGTGCCAGCAGCACCAGAAACATTCCGCGGGAGCAGTTCTTC
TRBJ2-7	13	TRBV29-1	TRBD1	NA	CSVGDRESYEQYF	TGCAGCGTGGGGGACAGGGAGAGTTACGAGCAGTACTTC
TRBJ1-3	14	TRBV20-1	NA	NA	CSAGPTASGNTIYF	TGCAGTGCTGGACCTACAGCCTCTGGAAACACCATATATTTT
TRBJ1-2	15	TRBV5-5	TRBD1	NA	CASSLGDRINYGYTF	TGTGCCAGCAGCTTGGGGGACAGGATTAACTATGGCTACACCTTC
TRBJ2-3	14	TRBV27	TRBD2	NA	CASSPLAGPDTQYF	TGTGCCAGCAGTCCGCTAGCGGGGCCAGATACGCAGTATTTT
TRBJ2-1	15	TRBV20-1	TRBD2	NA	CSAFSGRAVYNEQFF	TGCAGTGCTTTTAGCGGGAGGGCGGTATACAATGAGCAGTTCTTC
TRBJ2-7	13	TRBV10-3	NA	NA	CAISETGPSEQYF	TGTGCCATCAGTGAGACAGGTCCCAGCGAGCAGTACTTC
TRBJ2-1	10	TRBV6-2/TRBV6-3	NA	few	CASGNNEQFF	TGTGCCAGCGGGAACAATGAGCAGTTCTTC
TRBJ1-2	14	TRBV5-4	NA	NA	CASSPPARSSDYTF	TGTGCCAGCAGCCCGCCGGCGAGGTCTAGTGACTACACCTTC
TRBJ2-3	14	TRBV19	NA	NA	CASSIDSRTDTQYF	TGTGCCAGTAGTATTGACAGCCGCACAGATACGCAGTATTTT
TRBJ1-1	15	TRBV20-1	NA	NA	CSARGPETGNTEAFF	TGCAGTGCTAGAGGACCCGAGACAGGGAACACTGAAGCTTTCTTT
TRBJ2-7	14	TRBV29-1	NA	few	CSVEGLPGAYEQYF	TGCAGCGTTGAAGGTCTCCCAGGGGCGTACGAGCAGTACTTC